This T cell receptor (beta chain) was found in a study of cytomegalovirus exposure and HLA in healthy donors. Study conclusions and caveats: No immune exposure information besides CMV serostatus was available. TRBV6-2, TRBV6-3 and other indistinguishable V segments were excluded. There was a cluster of highly shared sequence variants that was likely a sequencing artifact.

This clone was counted a few times. Its matching antigen is unknown. V shed 2 bases and J shed 4 bases, with 8 bases lying between them. The CDR3 runs to 13 residues. CDR1 and CDR2 (germline): SGHTA, FQGNSA. Primers: 60 Vbeta forward and 13 Jbeta reverse. The method was immunoSEQ multiplex PCR; TCRdb's version includes in-frame clones alone and lacks a portion of them. The sample has roughly 120,000 clones; more than 60% are singletons. Donors were ostensibly healthy at sampling, although undocumented immune exposures were probable. The material sequenced was PBMCs. The receptor comes from a woman aged 40 to 55 in good health and CMV-seropositive. The rearrangement uses TRBV7-2 and TRBJ1-2, with a weak D call TRBD1 (5 bases). CDR3 sequence: CASSLQGSYGYTF. The CDR3 nucleotides read TGTGCCAGCAGCTTACAGGGATCCTATGGCTACACCTTC.